This record looks at one T cell receptor (beta chain) sequence and its context. Its specific antigen is unknown. No clone much larger than this one lies a single base away; base qualities are absent. The data stem from a study of response to subunit inactivated influenza vaccine listed by TCRdb under 2018. Regarding the complete study: Deep quantitative T cell receptor repertoire profiling was used in the study to track responses to a trivalent subunit inactivated influenza vaccine.

Here V drops 3 bases and J drops 5 bases, and the junction holds 6 bases not matched to any gene. Taken from cysteine to phenylalanine, the CDR3 has 15 residues. Kept here is only the CDR3 DNA, which spans 45 bases and is read in frame from base 1. Receptor libraries were prepared by RT-PCR. Sequencer: Illumina HiSeq 2500. The public reads were reprocessed in TCRdb via fastp at Q25 and MiXCR, keeping in-frame beta chains. One record per CDR3 amino acid sequence lists the most common genes and DNA. The sample contains approximately 530,000 distinct CDR3 sequences, approximately 7.7% of them found a single time. Around 14% of the sample is taken by the ten largest. What the authors observed across the whole study: It was suggested by the authors that each seasonal influenza vaccination may recruit only a limited number of new T cells.

The sequenced sample was PBMCs from blood, obtained 23 to 25 months after vaccination. This receptor chain uses TRBV12-3 or TRBV12-4 and TRBJ2-2; 7 junctional bases match TRBD2. This TCR came from a man aged 45 to 75 who received an inactivated influenza vaccine. Donor details come from another sample of the same person, matched by shared clones. The base sequence is TGTGCCAGCAGTTTCGGCGGGAGCGATACCGGGGAGCTGTTTTTT. Translation gives CASSFGGSDTGELFF.